Listed here are 18 T cell receptor beta chains from one sample, sequenced in a study of T cells in Graves' hyperthyroidism and ophthalmopathy. Amplification targeted TCR beta CDR3 regions from RNA transcripts. Researchers ran a first-round RT-PCR on the TCR CDR3 using the HTBI primer set. In TCRdb, the multiplex PCR reads were re-called with MiXCR into one record per CDR3 protein. The sample gives approximately 600,000 distinct CDR3 sequences, more than 13% of which show up once; less than 9% is in the top ten. Input material: blood. The origin of the receptors is a woman under 30 with Graves' ophthalmopathy.

This clonotype was counted ten times or more. This chain connects TRBV30 to TRBJ2-5, with D tentatively TRBD1 (6 bases). The V end lost 2 bases, the J end lost 4 bases, and 11 bases lay between the germline ends. Germline assignment: CDR1 GTSNPN and CDR2 SVGIG (reference sequence). The CDR3 runs to 13 residues. CDR3 in DNA: TGTGCCTGGAGTTCAGGGGTGGGAGAGACCCAGTACTTC. It translates to CAWSSGVGETQYF.

This clonotype showed up many times. This rearrangement joins TRBV6-1 to TRBJ2-1; the match to TRBD2 covers 9 bases. Germline CDR1 and CDR2: MNHNS and SASEGT. This CDR3 is built from 15 residues. Unmatched junction bases numbered 7, after V lost 10 bases and J lost 0 bases. This CDR3 reads CATSSGGSSYNEQFF. The CDR3 region has the DNA TGTGCCACAAGTAGCGGGGGAAGCTCCTACAATGAGCAGTTCTTC.

V and J are TRBV6-1 and TRBJ2-7, with 12 bases aligning to TRBD2. This CDR3 region has 15 residues. The germline V gene has CDR1 MNHNS and CDR2 SASEGT. The V and J ends lost 6 bases and 5 bases, in that order; junction bases with no gene match: 8. This chain's CDR3 is CASSPGTSGLNEQYF. DNA for the CDR3: TGTGCCAGCAGCCCCGGGACTAGCGGGCTCAACGAGCAGTACTTC.

This clonotype came up many times. The V and J genes are TRBV27 and TRBJ2-7; D may be TRBD2 (6 bases). The germline V and J ends were trimmed by 3 bases and 2 bases, with 11 bases remaining between them. Germline values: CDR1 MNHEY, CDR2 SMNVEV (reference sequence). The CDR3 is 14 amino acids. Here the CDR3 DNA reads TGTGCCAGCAGTTTTAGTAGCGGCACCTACGAGCAGTACTTC. Amino acids: CASSFSSGTYEQYF.

This clonotype was recorded at least ten times. This chain connects TRBV2 to TRBJ1-6; no clear D gene. Germline CDR1 SNHLY, CDR2 FYNNEI. Trimming took 7 bases from V and 8 from J, leaving 3 bases between them. The CDR3 spans 10 residues. CDR3 coding DNA: TGTGCCAGCAACTATTCACCCCTCCACTTT. Protein product: CASNYSPLHF. The variable domain in full, completed from reference TRBV2 and TRBJ1-6, reads EPEVTQTPSHQVTQMGQEVILRCVPISNHLYFYWYRQILGQKVEFLVSFYNNEISEKSEIFDDQFSVERPDGSNFTLKIRSTKLEDSAMYFCASNYSPLHFGNGTRLTVT.

In this sample, this clonotype turned up many times. CDR3 nucleotide sequence: TGTGCCAGCAGTTACTTACCGAGGGGGTATGGCTACACCTTC. Translating it yields CASSYLPRGYGYTF. The chain links TRBV6-5 to TRBJ1-2, with D perhaps TRBD1 (6 bases). V dropped 1 base and J dropped 5 bases, with 11 bases sitting between them. Germline CDR1 reads MNHEY; CDR2 reads SVGAGI. CDR3 size: 14 residues.

This clonotype appeared many times. The chain combines TRBV11-1 with TRBJ2-1, with 11 bases lining up with TRBD2. This CDR3 is 15 amino acids long. With 3 bases clipped from V and 5 bases from J, the junction kept 3 bases outside the gene matches. In germline, CDR1 is SGHAT, CDR2 FQDESV (reference sequence). The CDR3 loop reads CASSFGLAGDNEQFF. CDR3 in DNA: TGTGCCAGCAGCTTCGGACTAGCGGGCGACAATGAGCAGTTCTTC.

This clonotype was recorded at least ten times. This chain links TRBV6-5 with TRBJ2-2; the D gene is possibly TRBD1 (5 bases). CDR1 and CDR2 from the germline V gene are MNHEY and SVGAGI. Deletions cut 0 bases from V and 2 bases from J, with 13 bases between. The CDR3 runs 17 residues. DNA of the CDR3: TGTGCCAGCAGTTACTCGTTAGTGACAGCCAACACCGGGGAGCTGTTTTTT. This gives the protein CASSYSLVTANTGELFF.

In this sample, this clonotype turned up many times. The chain uses TRBV27 and TRBJ1-1; weak D call: TRBD1 (5 bases). V lost 5 bases and J lost 1, with 17 bases in between. The CDR3 totals 16 residues. CDR1 and CDR2 (germline): MNHEY, SMNVEV (reference sequence). The chain's CDR3 is CASSPGHLFKNTEAFF. DNA of the CDR3: TGTGCCAGCAGTCCAGGACACTTATTTAAGAACACTGAAGCTTTCTTT.

The chain uses TRBV10-3 and TRBJ2-3; D is unclear. The CDR3 length is 14 residues. V was pared by 6 bases and J by 10 bases, with 20 bases between. CDR1 is ENHRY, CDR2 SYGVKD, per germline. CDR3: CAISDARRPDAQYF. In DNA form, the CDR3 reads TGTGCCATCAGCGATGCTCGCAGGCCGGATGCGCAGTATTTT.

In this sample, this clonotype turned up a few times. This may come from a read error, since a much larger clone is one base off. The conserved final phenylalanine or tryptophan is absent from the CDR3, which likely points to a read error. The chain carries TRBV2 and TRBJ1-1; possible D gene TRBD1, 6 bases. Trimming removed 8 bases from V and 5 bases from J, with 15 bases in between. This CDR3 is built from 13 residues. Germline V gene sequence: CDR1 SNHLY, CDR2 FYNNEI. The CDR3 loop reads CASDPGGATEAFL. The CDR3 DNA is TGTGCCAGCGATCCTGGGGGGGCGACTGAAGCTTTCCTT.

The chain links TRBV12-3 or TRBV12-4 to TRBJ2-7, with a tentative D call TRBD2 (5 bases). The CDR3 is 16 residues long. Trimming left V 5 bases short and J 5 bases short, with 22 bases between. CDR3 sequence (DNA): TGTGCCAGCAGTCAAAGGACTTCCGCCTTCCTGGACGAGCAGTACTTC. Translation: CASSQRTSAFLDEQYF.

This clonotype was counted many times. The V call is TRBV24-1, the J call TRBJ2-5, with D possibly matching TRBD2 (6 bases). Germline CDR1 KGHDR, CDR2 SFDVKD. The CDR3 covers 14 residues. Trimming left V 2 bases short and J 5 bases short, with 11 bases between. The chain's CDR3 is CATSDSGGEETQYF. CDR3 nucleotide sequence: TGTGCCACCAGTGATTCCGGGGGAGAGGAGACCCAGTACTTC.

At least ten counts were recorded for this clonotype. The V gene is TRBV2, the J gene TRBJ1-5, with D perhaps TRBD1 (6 bases). The germline CDR1 and CDR2 sequences are SNHLY and FYNNEI. The CDR3 loop spans 14 amino acids. Trimming removed 7 bases from V and 0 bases from J, with 10 bases in between. CDR3 in DNA: TGTGCCAGCACTAGGACAGATAGCAATCAGCCCCAGCATTTT. Its translation: CASTRTDSNQPQHF.

This clonotype was detected only a few times. This chain uses TRBV7-3 with TRBJ1-1; 8 nucleotides line up with TRBD1. V was pared by 3 bases and J by 3 bases, with 3 bases of the junction left unmatched. CDR1 and CDR2 (germline): SGHTA, FQGTGA. The CDR3 has 14 amino acids. The CDR3 sequence: CASSLDREDTEAFF. Here the CDR3 DNA reads TGTGCCAGCAGCTTGGACAGGGAGGACACTGAAGCTTTCTTT.

This clonotype has ten or more counts. V is TRBV6-5 and J is TRBJ2-1; 7 bases are a match to TRBD1. CDR3 size: 15 residues. Per the germline V gene, CDR1 is MNHEY and CDR2 is SVGAGI. The V and J ends lost 2 bases and 5 bases, in that order; junction bases with no gene match: 6. In nucleotides, the CDR3 is TGTGCCAGCAGTTACGCCTGGGGACAGAACAATGAGCAGTTCTTC. Translation gives CASSYAWGQNNEQFF.

This clonotype appeared many times. The genes are TRBV10-3 and TRBJ2-1; D is perhaps TRBD2 (6 bases). Germline V gene lookup returns CDR1 ENHRY and CDR2 SYGVKD. The CDR3 spans 15 residues. Between the trimmed V and J ends, which lost 2 bases and 3 bases, there was a span of 11 bases. CDR3 nucleotide sequence: TGTGCCATCAGTGAGACTAGCTTGGACTACAATGAGCAGTTCTTC. Translated: CAISETSLDYNEQFF.

This clonotype has ten or more counts. V and J are TRBV12-3 or TRBV12-4 and TRBJ2-7; D is tentatively TRBD1 or TRBD2 (8 bases each). CDR3 length: 16 residues. V was trimmed by 2 bases and J by 4 bases, leaving 18 bases between them. The CDR3 protein is CASSLPGQGLGYEQYF. The CDR3 DNA is TGTGCCAGCAGTTTACCTGGACAGGGACTAGGTTACGAGCAGTACTTC.